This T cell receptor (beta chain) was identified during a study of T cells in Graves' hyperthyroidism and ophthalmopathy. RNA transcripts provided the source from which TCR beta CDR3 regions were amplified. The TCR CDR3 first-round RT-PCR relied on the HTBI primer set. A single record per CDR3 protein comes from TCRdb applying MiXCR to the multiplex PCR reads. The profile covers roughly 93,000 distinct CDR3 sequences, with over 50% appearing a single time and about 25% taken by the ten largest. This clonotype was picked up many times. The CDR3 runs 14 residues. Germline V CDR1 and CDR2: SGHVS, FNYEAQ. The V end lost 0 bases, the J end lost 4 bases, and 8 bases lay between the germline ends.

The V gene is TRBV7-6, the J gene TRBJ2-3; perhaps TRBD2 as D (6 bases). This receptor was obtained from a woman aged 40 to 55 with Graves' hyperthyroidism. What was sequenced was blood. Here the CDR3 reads CASSLARGADTQYF. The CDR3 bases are TGTGCCAGCAGCTTAGCGCGGGGCGCAGATACGCAGTATTTT.